The next 28 T cell receptor beta chains were all read from a single sample in a study of T cell responses to AZD1222 COVID-19 vaccine. The assay was immunoSEQ multiplex PCR, and TCRdb's table has in-frame clones only and misses some. The table records about 140,000 clones, roughly 89% of them present only once. This material consisted of peripheral blood, taken on day 0 of AZD1222 vaccination. The source is an adult in good health.

This chain joins TRBV27 and TRBJ2-3; TRBD1 aligns across 7 bases. The length of the CDR3 is 13 residues. CDR1 MNHEY and CDR2 SMNVEV come from the germline V gene (reference sequence). Trimming at V came to 5 bases and at J to 6 bases, leaving 5 bases not matched to a gene. The CDR3 region is CASSMTGLDTQYF. The DNA of the CDR3 is TGTGCCAGCAGTATGACAGGGCTGGATACGCAGTATTTT.

V and J are TRBV5-6 and TRBJ1-1; 10 bases are a match to TRBD1. Germline V CDR1 and CDR2: SGHDT, YYEEEE. This CDR3 has 15 amino acids. V was pared by 3 bases and J by 4 bases, with 6 bases of the junction left unmatched. In DNA, the CDR3 is TGTGCCAGCAGCTGGGACAGGGGATTGAGCACTGAAGCTTTCTTT. Its protein product is CASSWDRGLSTEAFF.

This clone was detected once. The chain employs TRBV2 and TRBJ2-1, with a weak D call TRBD2 (5 bases). From germline, CDR1 is SNHLY and CDR2 FYNNEI. The CDR3 runs 19 residues. Trimming removed 6 bases from V and 5 bases from J, with 29 bases in between. CDR3 bases: TGTGCCAGCAGACCAAGAATTGTAGTCGCCGCGGGCCGGAACAATGAGCAGTTCTTC. Translated, it gives CASRPRIVVAAGRNNEQFF. Looking up the rest from reference TRBV2 and TRBJ2-1 gives the full variable domain: EPEVTQTPSHQVTQMGQEVILRCVPISNHLYFYWYRQILGQKVEFLVSFYNNEISEKSEIFDDQFSVERPDGSNFTLKIRSTKLEDSAMYFCASRPRIVVAAGRNNEQFFGPGTRLTVL.

V usage is TRBV3-1 (or the pseudogene TRBV3-2) and J usage is TRBJ1-2, with 10 bases fitting TRBD1. Germline trimming cut 4 bases from V and 3 bases from J; bases unmatched to any gene: 2. CDR3 size: 14 residues. Germline V gene data show CDR1 as LGHDT and CDR2 as YNNKEL (reference sequence). The chain's CDR3 is CASSRGTGDYGYTF. The CDR3 bases are TGTGCCAGCAGCCGTGGGACAGGGGACTATGGCTACACCTTC.

This chain links TRBV23-1 with TRBJ2-3; D unresolved. TRBV23-1 is an open reading frame, and its role is uncertain. V was clipped by 0 bases and J by 4 bases, with 17 bases between them. This CDR3 has 17 residues. The chain's CDR3 is CASSQSLDALPPDTQYF. The DNA for the CDR3 is TGCGCCAGCAGTCAATCGCTGGACGCACTCCCTCCAGATACGCAGTATTTT.

This clone was observed once. The chain is built from TRBV29-1 and TRBJ2-1, with D maybe TRBD2 (6 bases). The ends were cut back, 3 bases at V and 0 bases at J, with 15 bases in the middle. The CDR3 is made up of 16 amino acids. The germline CDR1 and CDR2 sequences are SQVTM and ANQGSEA. This CDR3 is CSVEGLTASSYNEQFF. CDR3 nucleotides: TGCAGCGTTGAGGGACTGACTGCATCCTCCTACAATGAGCAGTTCTTC.

The chain is built from TRBV5-1 and TRBJ1-1; the D gene is possibly TRBD1 (5 bases). The CDR3 length is 13 residues. The germline gives CDR1 SGHRS, CDR2 YFSETQ. V gave up 0 bases and J gave up 10 bases, with 13 bases separating them. Here the CDR3 DNA reads TGCGCCAGCAGCTTGGCCGTGGGGCAGGGAGCTTTCTTT. Translated: CASSLAVGQGAFF. Looking up the rest from reference TRBV5-1 and TRBJ1-1 gives the full variable domain: KAGVTQTPRYLIKTRGQQVTLSCSPISGHRSVSWYQQTPGQGLQFLFEYFSETQRNKGNFPGRFSGRQFSNSRSEMNVSTLELGDSALYLCASSLAVGQGAFFGQGTRLTVV.

J is TRBJ2-1 and V is TRBV19, with a tentative D call TRBD2 (5 bases). There are 15 residues in the CDR3. In germline, CDR1 is LNHDA, CDR2 SQIVND (reference sequence). Trimming cost V 5 bases and J 2 bases, with 13 bases left between them. The DNA of the CDR3 is TGTGCCAGTAGTCTAAGCGGAACCACCTACAATGAGCAGTTCTTC. Amino acid sequence: CASSLSGTTYNEQFF.

This chain joins TRBV7-2 and TRBJ2-3; D gene unclear. Trimming pared 1 base from V and 2 bases from J, leaving 13 bases between. Germline CDR1 is SGHTA and CDR2 is FQGNSA. The CDR3 is 16 amino acids. The CDR3 here is CASSLGPRYFTDTQYF. The CDR3 nucleotides are TGTGCCAGCAGCTTAGGTCCGCGCTATTTCACAGATACGCAGTATTTT.

The genes are TRBV6-2 or TRBV6-3 and TRBJ2-1; TRBD2 might be the D (6 bases). Germline V gene sequence: CDR1 MNHEY, CDR2 SVGEGT. Trimming pared 6 bases from V and 10 bases from J, leaving 19 bases between. This CDR3 is 14 amino acids long. CDR3 in DNA: TGTGCCAGCAGCCTCAGCGGTAGGACTACCGAGCAGTTCTTC. Translation: CASSLSGRTTEQFF.

V and J are TRBV19 and TRBJ2-7, with TRBD2 matching 7 bases. Trimming at V came to 5 bases and at J to 4 bases, leaving 11 bases not matched to a gene. From germline, CDR1 is LNHDA and CDR2 SQIVND (reference sequence). The CDR3 runs to 15 residues. CDR3 protein: CASSPAGSPQYEQYF. CDR3 in DNA: TGTGCCAGTAGTCCAGCGGGGAGTCCCCAGTACGAGCAGTACTTC.

This sequence joins TRBV27 and TRBJ2-5; perhaps TRBD1 as D (7 bases). CDR1 and CDR2 from the germline V gene are MNHEY and SMNVEV (reference sequence). V was cut by 0 bases and J by 3 bases, with 29 bases left in between. This CDR3 is 21 amino acids long. CDR3 loop: CASSLSVVVPRMTGRKETQYF. The CDR3 DNA reads TGTGCCAGCAGTTTATCCGTAGTCGTCCCCCGAATGACAGGGAGGAAAGAGACCCAGTACTTC.

V usage is TRBV5-5 and J usage is TRBJ2-7, with TRBD2 identical over 13 bases. V was clipped by 1 base and J by 2 bases; unmatched bases: 6. CDR1 and CDR2 (germline): SGHKS, YYEKEE (reference sequence). The CDR3 spans 17 residues. The DNA of the CDR3 is TGTGCCAGCAGCTTGTTGATGACTAGCGGGAGGACCTACGAGCAGTACTTC. Translation: CASSLLMTSGRTYEQYF.

This chain joins TRBV15 and TRBJ1-3; TRBD1 might be the D (6 bases). Trimming cost V 0 bases and J 0 bases, with 15 bases left between them. This CDR3 comprises 18 residues. Germline CDR1 and CDR2: LNHNV and YYDKDF (reference sequence). CDR3 in DNA: TGTGCCACCAGCAGAGATGGGGGGGGGCGTAGCTCTGGAAACACCATATATTTT. This encodes CATSRDGGGRSSGNTIYF. The complete variable domain, with remaining parts taken from reference TRBV15 and TRBJ1-3, reads DAMVIQNPRYQVTQFGKPVTLSCSQTLNHNVMYWYQQKSSQAPKLLFHYYDKDFNNEADTPDNFQSRRPNTSFCFLDIRSPGLGDTAMYLCATSRDGGGRSSGNTIYFGEGSWLTVV.

CDR3 sequence: CASSFDLDSNQPQHF. CDR3 DNA: TGTGCCAGCAGTTTCGATCTCGATAGCAATCAGCCCCAGCATTTT. V is TRBV28 and J is TRBJ1-5; D is ambiguous. The V gene lost 3 bases and the J gene lost 0 bases, with 9 bases spanning the gap. The CDR3 spans 15 residues. Germline loops: CDR1 MDHEN, CDR2 SYDVKM.

V usage is TRBV5-1 and J usage is TRBJ1-4; TRBD1 aligns across 8 bases. From germline, CDR1 is SGHRS and CDR2 YFSETQ. V gave up 3 bases and J gave up 0 bases; unmatched junction bases: 1. The CDR3 length is 15 residues. The CDR3 coding sequence is TGCGCCAGCAGCTACAGGGGGGCAACTAATGAAAAACTGTTTTTT. Translation gives CASSYRGATNEKLFF.

V is TRBV7-2 and J is TRBJ2-7, with D hard to call. This CDR3 is built from 12 residues. Germline CDR1 is SGHTA and CDR2 is FQGNSA. Between the trimmed V and J ends, which lost 0 bases and 2 bases, there was a span of 2 bases. CDR3 nucleotide sequence: TGTGCCAGCAGCTTAGCGCCCTACGAGCAGTACTTC. As protein: CASSLAPYEQYF.

This chain links TRBV6-6 with TRBJ2-7; D may be TRBD1 or TRBD2 (5 bases each). The V gene's germline CDR1 is MNHNY and CDR2 SVGAGI (reference sequence). V was cut by 6 bases and J by 5 bases, with 20 bases left in between. CDR3 size: 15 residues. Written as DNA, the CDR3 is TGTGCCAGCAGCCCCCAGGACGGCCGGGGCCACGAGCAGTACTTC. It yields the protein CASSPQDGRGHEQYF.

The CDR3 reads CASSLVGSGENGYTF. In DNA, the CDR3 is TGTGCCAGCAGCTTAGTAGGTTCAGGGGAGAATGGCTACACCTTC. The chain joins TRBV7-6 to TRBJ1-2, with D possibly matching TRBD1 (6 bases). The CDR3 totals 15 residues. Germline-derived CDR1 and CDR2 are SGHVS and FNYEAQ. V was clipped by 1 base and J by 6 bases, with 15 bases between them.

The rearrangement joins TRBV6-5 to TRBJ2-7; D gene uncertain. Germline V lookup: CDR1 MNHEY, CDR2 SVGAGI. This CDR3 is 15 amino acids long. V dropped 0 bases and J dropped 0 bases, with 9 bases sitting between them. This CDR3 reads CASSYSTAASYEQYF. CDR3 bases: TGTGCCAGCAGTTACTCGACGGCTGCCTCCTACGAGCAGTACTTC.

The chain's CDR3 is CATSRSLAGGSYNEQFF. CDR3 nucleotides: TGTGCCACCAGCCGGTCCTTAGCGGGGGGCTCCTACAATGAGCAGTTCTTC. The gene calls are TRBV15 and TRBJ2-1, with 10 nucleotides matching TRBD2. J was trimmed by 0 bases and V by 5 bases; bases with no gene match: 7. In germline, CDR1 is LNHNV, CDR2 YYDKDF (reference sequence). CDR3 length: 17 amino acids.

The chain joins TRBV5-1 to TRBJ1-5; D call uncertain. This CDR3 contains 13 residues. Trimming took 0 bases from V and 7 from J, leaving 8 bases between them. Germline CDR1 and CDR2: SGHRS and YFSETQ. CDR3 DNA: TGCGCCAGCAGCTTGGCCCCCGGGCAGCCCCAGCATTTT. Its protein is CASSLAPGQPQHF. Using reference TRBV5-1 and TRBJ1-5 for the parts outside the CDR3, the full variable domain is KAGVTQTPRYLIKTRGQQVTLSCSPISGHRSVSWYQQTPGQGLQFLFEYFSETQRNKGNFPGRFSGRQFSNSRSEMNVSTLELGDSALYLCASSLAPGQPQHFGDGTRLSIL.

The chain links TRBV25-1 to TRBJ1-1, with 7 bases fitting TRBD1. V lost 10 bases, J lost 5 bases, and 10 bases stayed unmatched. Germline V gene lookup returns CDR1 MGHDK and CDR2 SYGVNS. The CDR3 loop spans 13 amino acids. The CDR3 here is CATQRGLDTEAFF. The CDR3 DNA reads TGTGCCACCCAAAGGGGGCTGGATACTGAAGCTTTCTTT.

The chain combines TRBV6-1 with TRBJ2-3, with TRBD2 identical over 8 bases. V trimming: 1 base; J trimming: 0 bases; junction bases outside the gene matches: 6. Germline assignment: CDR1 MNHNS and CDR2 SASEGT. This CDR3 spans 17 amino acids. CDR3 in DNA: TGTGCCAGCAGTGAAGTTCTGGCGGGAGGTAGCACAGATACGCAGTATTTT. Amino acid sequence: CASSEVLAGGSTDTQYF.

This chain connects TRBV7-9 to TRBJ2-7; 7 bases line up with TRBD1. CDR1 is SEHNR and CDR2 is FQNEAQ in the germline V gene (reference sequence). CDR3 length: 19 residues. J was trimmed by 0 bases and V by 0 bases; bases with no gene match: 14. The CDR3 protein is CASSLAGVQGGGGSYEQYF. In DNA, the CDR3 is TGTGCCAGCAGCTTAGCAGGGGTCCAAGGGGGCGGTGGCTCCTACGAGCAGTACTTC.

Here the CDR3 DNA reads TGTGCCAGCAGTGACAACTGGGTTGGCTACACCTTC. Translated, it gives CASSDNWVGYTF. V is TRBV6-1 and J is TRBJ1-2; no definite D call. The CDR3 loop spans 12 amino acids. Germline V lookup: CDR1 MNHNS, CDR2 SASEGT. Trimming removed 3 bases from V and 7 bases from J, with 9 bases in between.

V is TRBV5-1 and J is TRBJ2-7, with D unclear. Germline V gene sequence: CDR1 SGHRS, CDR2 YFSETQ. V lost 2 bases and J lost 0, with 9 bases in between. The CDR3 is 14 residues long. CDR3 in amino acids: CASSFPESSYEQYF. The CDR3 DNA reads TGCGCCAGCAGCTTTCCAGAGAGCTCCTACGAGCAGTACTTC.

The chain recombines TRBV19 with TRBJ1-3; possibly TRBD1 for D (6 bases). With 4 bases removed from V and 0 bases from J, the gap between germline ends came to 13 bases. The CDR3 extends over 16 amino acids. The germline gives CDR1 LNHDA, CDR2 SQIVND (reference sequence). The CDR3: CASSTPGASSGNTIYF. The CDR3 bases are TGTGCCAGTAGTACCCCGGGGGCAAGCTCTGGAAACACCATATATTTT.